What follows is one T cell receptor (beta chain) and its context. Antigen unknown. An input of about 0.45 to 1 ug of RNA was subjected to reverse transcription using random hexamers. Amplification of TCR beta CDR3 across 54 Vbeta and 13 Jbeta was performed with immunoSEQ multiplex PCR. MiXCR was run by TCRdb on the immunoSEQ multiplex PCR reads, yielding one entry per CDR3 protein. This table has 120,000 or so distinct CDR3 sequences, roughly 95% appearing once. This record comes from a study of CD8 T cells in Susac syndrome. Notes on the study in general: Where Susac syndrome CD4+ T cell repertoires were concerned, no clonal expansion was evident.

CDR3 size: 15 residues. V gave up 0 bases and J gave up 1 base, with 9 bases separating them. CDR1 is SGHNT, CDR2 YYREEE, per germline (reference sequence). This TCR was recovered from a human donor with Susac syndrome. The chain employs TRBV5-4 and TRBJ2-3; maybe TRBD1 (5 bases). Sequenced input: CD4+ T cells from PBMCs. The CDR3 sequence is CASSLVTAGTDTQYF. Here the CDR3 DNA reads TGTGCCAGCAGCTTGGTGACAGCTGGCACAGATACGCAGTATTTT. The variable domain in full, completed from reference TRBV5-4 and TRBJ2-3, reads ETGVTQSPTHLIKTRGQQVTLRCSSQSGHNTVSWYQQALGQGPQFIFQYYREEENGRGNFPPRFSGLQFPNYSSELNVNALELDDSALYLCASSLVTAGTDTQYFGPGTRLTVL.